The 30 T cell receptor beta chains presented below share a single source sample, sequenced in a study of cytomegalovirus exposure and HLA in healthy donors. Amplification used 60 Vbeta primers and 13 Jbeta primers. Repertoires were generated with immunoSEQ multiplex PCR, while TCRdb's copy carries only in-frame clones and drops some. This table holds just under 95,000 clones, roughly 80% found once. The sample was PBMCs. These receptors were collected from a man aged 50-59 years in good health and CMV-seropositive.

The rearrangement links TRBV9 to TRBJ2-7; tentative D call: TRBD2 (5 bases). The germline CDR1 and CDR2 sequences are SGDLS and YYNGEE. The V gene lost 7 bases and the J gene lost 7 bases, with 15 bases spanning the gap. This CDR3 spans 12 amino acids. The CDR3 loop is CASGSASGEQYF. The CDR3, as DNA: TGTGCCAGCGGGTCGGCCTCGGGGGAGCAGTACTTC.

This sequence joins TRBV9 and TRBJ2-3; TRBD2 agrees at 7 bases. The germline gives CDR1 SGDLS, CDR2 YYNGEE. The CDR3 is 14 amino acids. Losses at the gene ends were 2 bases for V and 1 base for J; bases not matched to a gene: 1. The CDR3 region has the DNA TGTGCCAGCAGCGTCCGGGGGGGCACAGATACGCAGTATTTT. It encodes CASSVRGGTDTQYF.

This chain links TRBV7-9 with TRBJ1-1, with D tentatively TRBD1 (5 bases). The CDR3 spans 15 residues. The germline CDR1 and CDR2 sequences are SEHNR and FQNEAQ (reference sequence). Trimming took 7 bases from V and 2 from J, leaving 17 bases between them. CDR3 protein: CASILPGGVNTEAFF. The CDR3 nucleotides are TGTGCCAGCATTTTACCGGGGGGGGTAAACACTGAAGCTTTCTTT.

The CDR3 nucleotides read TGTGCCAGCAGTGAAGAGCCGACAGGGATTGGCACTGAAGCTTTCTTT. Translating gives CASSEEPTGIGTEAFF. The rearrangement links TRBV2 to TRBJ1-1; 7 bases match TRBD1. This CDR3 comprises 16 residues. The junction had 9 bases not matched to a gene; V was cut back by 1 base and J by 4 bases. Germline-derived CDR1 and CDR2 are SNHLY and FYNNEI.

CDR3 region: CAISDTGTELFF. CDR3 nucleotide sequence: TGTGCCATCAGTGACACCGGGACAGAGCTGTTTTTT. The chain uses TRBV10-3 and TRBJ2-2; tentative D call: TRBD1 (6 bases). The CDR3 loop spans 12 amino acids. CDR1 is ENHRY and CDR2 is SYGVKD in the germline V gene. Trimming took 3 bases from V and 11 from J, leaving 10 bases between them.

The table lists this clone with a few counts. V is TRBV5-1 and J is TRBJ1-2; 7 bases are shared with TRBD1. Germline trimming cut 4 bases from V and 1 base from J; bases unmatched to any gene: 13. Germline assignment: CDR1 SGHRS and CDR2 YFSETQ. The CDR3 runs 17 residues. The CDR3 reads CASSPGTVLGLNYGYTF. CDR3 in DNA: TGCGCCAGCAGCCCCGGGACAGTTCTTGGTCTTAACTATGGCTACACCTTC.

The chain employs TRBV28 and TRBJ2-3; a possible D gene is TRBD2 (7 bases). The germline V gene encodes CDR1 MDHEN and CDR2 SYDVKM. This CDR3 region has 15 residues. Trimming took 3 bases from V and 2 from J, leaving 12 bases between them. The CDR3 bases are TGTGCCAGCAGTTTGGGAGGGGGGGCCACAGATACGCAGTATTTT. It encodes CASSLGGGATDTQYF.

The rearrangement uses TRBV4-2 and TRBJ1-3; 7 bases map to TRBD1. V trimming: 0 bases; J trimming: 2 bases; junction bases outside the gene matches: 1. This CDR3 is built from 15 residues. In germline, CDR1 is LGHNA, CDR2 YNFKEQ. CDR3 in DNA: TGTGCCAGCAGCCAAGATGGGACAGCTGGAAACACCATATATTTT. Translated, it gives CASSQDGTAGNTIYF.

CDR3 amino acids: CASSQANPAGYYGYTF. As DNA, the CDR3 is TGCGCCAGCAGCCAAGCTAACCCGGCAGGCTACTATGGCTACACCTTC. J is TRBJ1-2 and V is TRBV4-1; no clear D gene. Trimming removed 1 base from V and 3 bases from J, with 15 bases in between. This CDR3 region has 16 residues. CDR1 is MGHRA and CDR2 is YSYEKL in the germline V gene.

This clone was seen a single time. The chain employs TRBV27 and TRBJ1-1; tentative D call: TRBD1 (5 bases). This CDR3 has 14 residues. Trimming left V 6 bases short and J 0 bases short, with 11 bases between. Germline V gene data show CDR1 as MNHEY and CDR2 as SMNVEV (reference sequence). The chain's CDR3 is CASRPQGLNTEAFF. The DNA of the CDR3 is TGTGCCAGCAGGCCTCAGGGCCTGAACACTGAAGCTTTCTTT.

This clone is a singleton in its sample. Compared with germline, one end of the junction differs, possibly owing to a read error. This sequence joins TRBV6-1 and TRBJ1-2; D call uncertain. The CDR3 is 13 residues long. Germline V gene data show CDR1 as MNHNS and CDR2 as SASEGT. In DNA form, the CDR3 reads TGTGCCAGCAGTGATTATATAACAGATGGCTACCCCTTC. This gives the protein CASSDYITDGYPF.

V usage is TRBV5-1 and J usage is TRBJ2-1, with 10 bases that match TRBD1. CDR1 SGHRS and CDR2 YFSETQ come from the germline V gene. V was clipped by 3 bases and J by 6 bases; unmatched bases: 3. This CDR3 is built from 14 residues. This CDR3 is CASSSGTGVNEQFF. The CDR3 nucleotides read TGCGCCAGCAGCTCCGGGACAGGGGTCAATGAGCAGTTCTTC.

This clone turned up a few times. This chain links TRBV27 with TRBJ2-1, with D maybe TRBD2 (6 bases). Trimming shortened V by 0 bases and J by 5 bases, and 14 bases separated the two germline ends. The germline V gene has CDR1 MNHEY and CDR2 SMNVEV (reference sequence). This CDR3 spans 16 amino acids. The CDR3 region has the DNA TGTGCCAGCAGTTTATCCGCGGGGATAGCGCACAATGAGCAGTTCTTC. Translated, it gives CASSLSAGIAHNEQFF.

CDR3 residues: CASSQELTGRGHNEQFF. CDR3 in DNA: TGTGCCAGCAGCCAAGAGTTGACAGGGCGAGGCCACAATGAGCAGTTCTTC. The J gene is TRBJ2-1, the V gene TRBV4-2; TRBD1 matches at 7 bases. The J segment lost 5 bases and the V segment lost 0 bases, leaving 10 bases of the junction unmatched. Germline-derived CDR1 and CDR2 are LGHNA and YNFKEQ. The CDR3 covers 17 residues.

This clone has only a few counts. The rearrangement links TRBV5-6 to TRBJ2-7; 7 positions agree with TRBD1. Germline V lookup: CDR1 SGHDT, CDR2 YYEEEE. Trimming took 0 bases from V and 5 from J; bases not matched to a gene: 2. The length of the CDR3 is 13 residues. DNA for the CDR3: TGTGCCAGCAGCTTGGAACAGGGGAACGAGCAGTACTTC. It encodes CASSLEQGNEQYF.

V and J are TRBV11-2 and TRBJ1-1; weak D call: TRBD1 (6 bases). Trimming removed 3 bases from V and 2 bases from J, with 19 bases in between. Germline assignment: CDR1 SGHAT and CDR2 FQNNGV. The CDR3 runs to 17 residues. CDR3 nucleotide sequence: TGTGCCAGCAGCTTCCGGGGGGCAGTAGTAGGCAACACTGAAGCTTTCTTT. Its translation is CASSFRGAVVGNTEAFF.

The CDR3 loop reads CASSLGDRGYEQYF. The CDR3 DNA reads as TGCGCCAGCAGCCTTGGGGACAGGGGGTACGAGCAGTACTTC. This chain joins TRBV4-1 and TRBJ2-7, with TRBD1 matching 11 bases. The germline V gene encodes CDR1 MGHRA and CDR2 YSYEKL. Germline trimming cut 4 bases from V and 4 bases from J; bases unmatched to any gene: 3. The CDR3 runs to 14 residues.

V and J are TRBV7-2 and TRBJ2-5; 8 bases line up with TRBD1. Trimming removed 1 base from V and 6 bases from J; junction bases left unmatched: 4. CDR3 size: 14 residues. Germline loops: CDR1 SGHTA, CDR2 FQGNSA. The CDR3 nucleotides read TGTGCCAGCAGCTTAGGGCAGGGGGCAAAGACCCAGTACTTC. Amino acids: CASSLGQGAKTQYF.

CDR3 sequence: CASSTTGGAYGYTF. CDR3 coding DNA: TGTGCCAGCAGTACGACAGGGGGAGCATATGGCTACACCTTC. The chain joins TRBV2 to TRBJ1-2; 9 positions match TRBD1. V gave up 5 bases and J gave up 5 bases; unmatched junction bases: 6. The CDR3 is made up of 14 amino acids. Germline assignment: CDR1 SNHLY and CDR2 FYNNEI.

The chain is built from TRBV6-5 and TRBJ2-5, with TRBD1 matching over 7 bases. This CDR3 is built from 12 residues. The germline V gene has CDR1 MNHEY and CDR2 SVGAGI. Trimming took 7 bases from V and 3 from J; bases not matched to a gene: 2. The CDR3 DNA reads TGTGCCAGCAACGACAGGGAAGAGACCCAGTACTTC. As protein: CASNDREETQYF.

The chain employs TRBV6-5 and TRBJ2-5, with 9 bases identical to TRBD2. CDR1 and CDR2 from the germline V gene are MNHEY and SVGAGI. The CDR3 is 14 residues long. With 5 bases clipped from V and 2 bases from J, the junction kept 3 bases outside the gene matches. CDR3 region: CASSRTSGQETQYF. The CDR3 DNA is TGTGCCAGCAGTCGAACTAGCGGGCAAGAGACCCAGTACTTC.

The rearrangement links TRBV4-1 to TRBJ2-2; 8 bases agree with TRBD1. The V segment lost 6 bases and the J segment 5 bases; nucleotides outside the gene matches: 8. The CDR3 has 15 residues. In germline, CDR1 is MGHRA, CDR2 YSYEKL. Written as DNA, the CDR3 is TGCGCCAGCAGTCCCGGACAGGGCGGAACCGGGGAGCTGTTTTTT. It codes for CASSPGQGGTGELFF.

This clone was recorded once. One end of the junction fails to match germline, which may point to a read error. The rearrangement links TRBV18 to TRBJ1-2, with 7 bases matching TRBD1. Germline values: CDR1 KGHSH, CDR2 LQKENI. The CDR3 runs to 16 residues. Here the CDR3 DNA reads TGTGCCAGCTCACCACCGGCAGAGGGGGCTACTTATGGCTACCCCTTC. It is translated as CASSPPAEGATYGYPF.

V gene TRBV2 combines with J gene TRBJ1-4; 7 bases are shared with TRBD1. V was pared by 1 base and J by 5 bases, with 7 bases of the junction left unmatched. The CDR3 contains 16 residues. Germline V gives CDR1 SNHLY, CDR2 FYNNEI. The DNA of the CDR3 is TGTGCCAGCAGTGAAGAGGCCGGGACAGTAAATGAAAAACTGTTTTTT. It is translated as CASSEEAGTVNEKLFF. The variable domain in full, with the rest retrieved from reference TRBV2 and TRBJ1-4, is EPEVTQTPSHQVTQMGQEVILRCVPISNHLYFYWYRQILGQKVEFLVSFYNNEISEKSEIFDDQFSVERPDGSNFTLKIRSTKLEDSAMYFCASSEEAGTVNEKLFFGSGTQLSVL.

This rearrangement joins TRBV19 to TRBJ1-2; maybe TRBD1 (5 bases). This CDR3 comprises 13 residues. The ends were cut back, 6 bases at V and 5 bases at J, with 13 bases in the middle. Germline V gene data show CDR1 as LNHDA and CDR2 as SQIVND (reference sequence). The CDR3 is CASRLAGPYGYTF. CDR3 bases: TGTGCCAGTAGGTTGGCAGGGCCATATGGCTACACCTTC.

The chain's CDR3 is CASSLAGLITDTQYF. Written as DNA, the CDR3 is TGTGCCAGCAGCTTAGCAGGTTTGATCACAGATACGCAGTATTTT. This chain links TRBV7-3 with TRBJ2-3; no clear D gene. The CDR3 runs to 15 residues. Trimming removed 2 bases from V and 2 bases from J, with 11 bases in between. Looked up from germline, CDR1 is SGHTA and CDR2 is FQGTGA.

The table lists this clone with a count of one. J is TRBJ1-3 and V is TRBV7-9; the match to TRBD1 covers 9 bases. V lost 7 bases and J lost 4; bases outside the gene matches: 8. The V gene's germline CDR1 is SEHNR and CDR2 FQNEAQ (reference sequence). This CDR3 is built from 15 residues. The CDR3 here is CASIQQGAEGNTIYF. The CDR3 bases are TGTGCCAGCATCCAACAGGGGGCGGAAGGAAACACCATATATTTT.

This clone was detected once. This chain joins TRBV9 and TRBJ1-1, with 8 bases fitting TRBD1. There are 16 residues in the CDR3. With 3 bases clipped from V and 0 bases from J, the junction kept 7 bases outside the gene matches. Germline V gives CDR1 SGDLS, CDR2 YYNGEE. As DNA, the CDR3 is TGTGCCAGCAGCGGGCCACGGGACAGGTTGAACACTGAAGCTTTCTTT. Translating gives CASSGPRDRLNTEAFF.

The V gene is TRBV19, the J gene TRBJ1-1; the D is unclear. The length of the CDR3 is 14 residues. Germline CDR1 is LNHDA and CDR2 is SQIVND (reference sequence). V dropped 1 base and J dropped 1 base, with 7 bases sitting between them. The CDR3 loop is CASSIVAGNTEAFF. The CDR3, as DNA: TGTGCCAGTAGTATAGTGGCAGGGAACACTGAAGCTTTCTTT. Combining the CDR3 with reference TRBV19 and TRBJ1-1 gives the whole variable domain DGGITQSPKYLFRKEGQNVTLSCEQNLNHDAMYWYRQDPGQGLRLIYYSQIVNDFQKGDIAEGYSVSREKKESFPLTVTSAQKNPTAFYLCASSIVAGNTEAFFGQGTRLTVV.

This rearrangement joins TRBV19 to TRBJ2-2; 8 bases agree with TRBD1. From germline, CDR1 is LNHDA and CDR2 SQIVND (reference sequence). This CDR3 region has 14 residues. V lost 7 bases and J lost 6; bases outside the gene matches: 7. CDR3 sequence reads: CASKDRERSGELFF. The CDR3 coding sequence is TGTGCCAGTAAGGACAGGGAAAGGTCCGGGGAGCTGTTTTTT.